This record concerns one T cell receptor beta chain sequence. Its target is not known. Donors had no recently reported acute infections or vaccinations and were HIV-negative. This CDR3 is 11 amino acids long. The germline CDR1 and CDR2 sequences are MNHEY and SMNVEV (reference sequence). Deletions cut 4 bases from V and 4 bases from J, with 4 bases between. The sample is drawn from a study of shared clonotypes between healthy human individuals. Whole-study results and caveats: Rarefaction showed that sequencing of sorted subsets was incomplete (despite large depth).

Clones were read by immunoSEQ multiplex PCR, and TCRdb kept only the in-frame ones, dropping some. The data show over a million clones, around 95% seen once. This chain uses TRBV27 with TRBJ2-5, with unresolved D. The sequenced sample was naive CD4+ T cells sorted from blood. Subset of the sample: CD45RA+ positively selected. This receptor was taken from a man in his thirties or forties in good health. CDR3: CASSWGETQYF. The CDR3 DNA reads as TGTGCCAGCAGTTGGGGAGAGACCCAGTACTTC.